These 6 T cell receptor beta chains were all obtained from the same sample, sequenced in a study of cytomegalovirus exposure and HLA in healthy donors. 13 Jbeta primers and 60 Vbeta primers were used for the PCR. Assay: immunoSEQ multiplex PCR; the TCRdb copy retains only in-frame clones and omits some. The sample carries fewer than 120,000 clones, about 73% recorded once. The sequenced material came from PBMCs. These receptors all stem from a woman aged 30 to 39 in good health and CMV-seronegative.

The rearrangement joins TRBV28 to TRBJ1-1, with no clear D. CDR3 size: 12 residues. From germline, CDR1 is MDHEN and CDR2 SYDVKM. Here the CDR3 reads CATREGPRGAFF. CDR3 bases: TGTGCGACTAGAGAGGGCCCGAGAGGGGCTTTCTTT.

The chain carries TRBV9 and TRBJ2-3, with a possible D match to TRBD2 (6 bases). The germline V and J ends were trimmed by 0 bases and 5 bases, with 16 bases remaining between them. Germline assignment: CDR1 SGDLS and CDR2 YYNGEE. The CDR3 runs 16 residues. The CDR3 loop reads CASSVGPALAIDTQYF. CDR3 in DNA: TGTGCCAGCAGCGTAGGACCAGCGCTAGCGATAGATACGCAGTATTTT.

This rearrangement joins TRBV30 to TRBJ2-6; D is possibly TRBD2 (5 bases). Trimming pared 3 bases from V and 0 bases from J, leaving 12 bases between. Looked up from germline, CDR1 is GTSNPN and CDR2 is SVGIG (reference sequence). CDR3 size: 16 residues. In DNA form, the CDR3 reads TGTGCCTGGAGGAAAAAGCGGTCCTCTGGGGCCAACGTCCTGACTTTC. Its protein product is CAWRKKRSSGANVLTF.

This chain connects TRBV2 to TRBJ2-4, with D uncertain. The CDR3 consists of 16 residues. V dropped 1 base and J dropped 0 bases, with 10 bases sitting between them. The germline V gene encodes CDR1 SNHLY and CDR2 FYNNEI. In DNA form, the CDR3 reads TGTGCCAGCAGTGAAGGCTGGGCTCTAGCCAAAAACATTCAGTACTTC. This sequence encodes CASSEGWALAKNIQYF.

This clone was seen only a few times. The rearrangement uses TRBV25-1 and TRBJ2-5; no definite D call. The CDR3 is made up of 14 amino acids. V shed 4 bases and J shed 11 bases, with 20 bases lying between them. Germline CDR1 MGHDK, CDR2 SYGVNS. The CDR3 spells CASSVGHDSGWQYF. DNA of the CDR3: TGTGCCAGCAGTGTAGGCCACGATTCAGGTTGGCAGTACTTC.

This chain joins TRBV6-6 and TRBJ2-2, with TRBD1 identical over 8 bases. The V gene's germline CDR1 is MNHNY and CDR2 SVGAGI (reference sequence). The V and J ends lost 2 bases and 2 bases, in that order; junction bases with no gene match: 1. The CDR3 runs to 15 residues. This chain's CDR3 is CASSYQGANTGELFF. The DNA of the CDR3 is TGTGCCAGCAGTTACCAGGGGGCTAACACCGGGGAGCTGTTTTTT.